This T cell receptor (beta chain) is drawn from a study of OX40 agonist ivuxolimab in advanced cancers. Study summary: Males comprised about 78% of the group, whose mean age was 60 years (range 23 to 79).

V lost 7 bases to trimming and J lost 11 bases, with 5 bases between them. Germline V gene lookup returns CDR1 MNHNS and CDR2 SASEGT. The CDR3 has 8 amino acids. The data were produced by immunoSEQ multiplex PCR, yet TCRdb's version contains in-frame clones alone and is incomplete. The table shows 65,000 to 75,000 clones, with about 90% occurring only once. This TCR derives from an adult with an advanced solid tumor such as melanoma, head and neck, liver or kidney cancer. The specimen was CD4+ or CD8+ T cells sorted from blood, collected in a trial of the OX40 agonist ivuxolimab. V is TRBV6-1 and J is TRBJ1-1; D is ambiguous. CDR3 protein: CASTSAFF. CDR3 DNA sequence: TGTGCCAGCACGTCGGCTTTCTTT.